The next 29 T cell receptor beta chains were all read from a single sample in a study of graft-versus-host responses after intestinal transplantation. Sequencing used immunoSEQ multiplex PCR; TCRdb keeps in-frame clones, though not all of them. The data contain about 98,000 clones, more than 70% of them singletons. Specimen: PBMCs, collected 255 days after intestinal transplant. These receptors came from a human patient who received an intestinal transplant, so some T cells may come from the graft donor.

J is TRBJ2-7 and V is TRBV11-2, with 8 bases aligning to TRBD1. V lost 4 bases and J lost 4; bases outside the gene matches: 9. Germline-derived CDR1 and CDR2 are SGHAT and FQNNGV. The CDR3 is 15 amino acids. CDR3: CASSSPWTGLYEQYF. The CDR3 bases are TGTGCCAGCAGCTCCCCTTGGACAGGGTTATACGAGCAGTACTTC.

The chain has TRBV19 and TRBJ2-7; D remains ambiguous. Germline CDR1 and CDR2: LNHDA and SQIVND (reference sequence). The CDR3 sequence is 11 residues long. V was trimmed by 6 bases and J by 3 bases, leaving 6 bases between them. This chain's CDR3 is CASSPHYEQYF. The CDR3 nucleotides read TGTGCCAGTAGCCCACACTACGAGCAGTACTTC.

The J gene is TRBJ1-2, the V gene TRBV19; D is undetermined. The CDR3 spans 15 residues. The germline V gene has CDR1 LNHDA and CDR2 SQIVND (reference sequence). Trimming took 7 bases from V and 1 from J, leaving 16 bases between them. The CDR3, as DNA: TGTGCCAGTACCCCATTTTTGAGTAGTAACTATGGCTACACCTTC. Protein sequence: CASTPFLSSNYGYTF.

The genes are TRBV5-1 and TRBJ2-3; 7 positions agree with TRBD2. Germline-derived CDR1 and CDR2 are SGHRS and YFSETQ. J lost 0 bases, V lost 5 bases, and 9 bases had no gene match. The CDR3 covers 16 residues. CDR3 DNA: TGCGCCAGCAGTTCCAGCGGGGCCCTTAGCACAGATACGCAGTATTTT. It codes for CASSSSGALSTDTQYF.

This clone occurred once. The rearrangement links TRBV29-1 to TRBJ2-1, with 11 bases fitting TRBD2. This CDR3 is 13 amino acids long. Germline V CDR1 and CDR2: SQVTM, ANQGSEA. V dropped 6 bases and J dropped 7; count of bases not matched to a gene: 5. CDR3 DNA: TGCAGCGTAGCCGGGACTAGCGGAAATGAGCAGTTCTTC. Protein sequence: CSVAGTSGNEQFF.

As DNA, the CDR3 is TGCGCCAGCAGCTTTGGACAGGGAGGAGGGAATTCACCCCTCCACTTT. This translates into CASSFGQGGGNSPLHF. This chain connects TRBV5-1 to TRBJ1-6, with 8 bases aligning to TRBD1. Germline V lookup: CDR1 SGHRS, CDR2 YFSETQ. This CDR3 has 16 residues. Trimming took 2 bases from V and 7 from J; bases not matched to a gene: 8.

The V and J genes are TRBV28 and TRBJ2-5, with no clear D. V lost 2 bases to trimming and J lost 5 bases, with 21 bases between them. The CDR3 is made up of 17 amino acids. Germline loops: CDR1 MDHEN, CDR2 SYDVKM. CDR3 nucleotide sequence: TGTGCCAGCAGTTTAACTATTGAGGCATCCCAGGCGGAGACCCAGTACTTC. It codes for CASSLTIEASQAETQYF. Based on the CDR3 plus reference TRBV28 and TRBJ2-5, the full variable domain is DVKVTQSSRYLVKRTGEKVFLECVQDMDHENMFWYRQDPGLGLRLIYFSYDVKMKEKGDIPEGYSVSREKKERFSLILESASTNQTSMYLCASSLTIEASQAETQYFGPGTRLLVL.

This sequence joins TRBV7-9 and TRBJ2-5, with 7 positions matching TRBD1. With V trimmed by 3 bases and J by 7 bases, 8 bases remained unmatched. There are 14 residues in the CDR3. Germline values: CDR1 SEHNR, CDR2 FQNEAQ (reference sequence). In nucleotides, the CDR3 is TGTGCCAGCAGCTTTCCCGACAGGGCGGGGACCCAGTACTTC. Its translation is CASSFPDRAGTQYF.

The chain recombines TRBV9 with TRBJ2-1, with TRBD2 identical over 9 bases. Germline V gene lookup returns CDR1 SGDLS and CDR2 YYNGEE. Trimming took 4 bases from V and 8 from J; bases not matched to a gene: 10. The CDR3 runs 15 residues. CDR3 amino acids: CASSQMRGGDDEQFF. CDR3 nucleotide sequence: TGTGCCAGCAGCCAGATGCGGGGGGGCGACGATGAGCAGTTCTTC. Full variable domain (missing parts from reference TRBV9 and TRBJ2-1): DSGVTQTPKHLITATGQRVTLRCSPRSGDLSVYWYQQSLDQGLQFLIQYYNGEERAKGNILERFSAQQFPDLHSELNLSSLELGDSALYFCASSQMRGGDDEQFFGPGTRLTVL.

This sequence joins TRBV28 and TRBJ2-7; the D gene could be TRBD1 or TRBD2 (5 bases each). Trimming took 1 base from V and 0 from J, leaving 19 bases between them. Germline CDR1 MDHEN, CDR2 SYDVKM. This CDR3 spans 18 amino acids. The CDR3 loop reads CASSLLVPPGPSSYEQYF. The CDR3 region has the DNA TGTGCCAGCAGTTTATTGGTACCTCCGGGGCCCAGCTCCTACGAGCAGTACTTC.

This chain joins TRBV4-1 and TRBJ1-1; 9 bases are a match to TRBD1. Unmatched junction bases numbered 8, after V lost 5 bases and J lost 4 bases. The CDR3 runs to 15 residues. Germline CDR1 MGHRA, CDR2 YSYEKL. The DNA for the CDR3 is TGCGCCAGCAGCTTTAACAGGGGGCCGGGCACTGAAGCTTTCTTT. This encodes CASSFNRGPGTEAFF.

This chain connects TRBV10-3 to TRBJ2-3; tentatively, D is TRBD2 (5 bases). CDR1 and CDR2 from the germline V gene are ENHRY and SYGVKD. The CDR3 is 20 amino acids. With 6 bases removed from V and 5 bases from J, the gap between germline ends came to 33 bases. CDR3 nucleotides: TGTGCCATCAGCTCTTTGGACTTCACCCGGCTGGTTCAGGAGATAGATACGCAGTATTTT. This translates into CAISSLDFTRLVQEIDTQYF.

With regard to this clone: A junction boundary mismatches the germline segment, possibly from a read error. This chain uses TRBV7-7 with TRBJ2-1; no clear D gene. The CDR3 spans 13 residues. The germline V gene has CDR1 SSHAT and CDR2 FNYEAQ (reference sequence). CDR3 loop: CASSLQPYNEQFF. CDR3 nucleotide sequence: TGTGCTAGCAGCTTACAACCCTACAATGAGCAGTTCTTC.

The CDR3 spells CASSLKGDGYEQYF. The CDR3 nucleotides are TGTGCCAGCAGCTTAAAAGGGGACGGTTACGAGCAGTACTTC. The chain carries TRBV7-9 and TRBJ2-7; D could derive from TRBD1 or TRBD2 (5 bases each). Trimming took 2 bases from V and 4 from J, leaving 12 bases between them. This CDR3 region has 14 residues. Looked up from germline, CDR1 is SEHNR and CDR2 is FQNEAQ (reference sequence).

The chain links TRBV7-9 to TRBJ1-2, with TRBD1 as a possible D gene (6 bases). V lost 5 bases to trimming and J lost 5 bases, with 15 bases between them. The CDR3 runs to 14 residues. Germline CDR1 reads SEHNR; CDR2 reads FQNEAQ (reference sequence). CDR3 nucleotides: TGTGCCAGCAGCCCTTTACCCCAGGGGTATGGCTACACCTTC. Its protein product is CASSPLPQGYGYTF.

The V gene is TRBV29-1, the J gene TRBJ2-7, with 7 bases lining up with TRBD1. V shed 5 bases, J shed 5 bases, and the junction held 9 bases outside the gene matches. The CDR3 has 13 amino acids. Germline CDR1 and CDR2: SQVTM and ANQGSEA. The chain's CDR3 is CSVRGGGSDEQYF. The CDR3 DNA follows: TGCAGCGTTCGAGGGGGCGGTTCTGACGAGCAGTACTTC.

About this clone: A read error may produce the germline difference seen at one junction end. CDR3 bases: TGTGCCAGCAGCGAATTTGGCACTGAAGCTTTCTTT. It codes for CASSEFGTEAFF. V is TRBV25-1 and J is TRBJ1-1, with no clear D. CDR3 size: 12 residues. Germline V gene data show CDR1 as MGHDK and CDR2 as SYGVNS. Full variable domain (remainder filled in from reference TRBV25-1 and TRBJ1-1): EADIYQTPRYLVIGTGKKITLECSQTMGHDKMYWYQQDPGMELHLIHYSYGVNSTEKGDLSSESTVSRIRTEHFPLTLESARPSHTSQYLCASSEFGTEAFFGQGTRLTVV.

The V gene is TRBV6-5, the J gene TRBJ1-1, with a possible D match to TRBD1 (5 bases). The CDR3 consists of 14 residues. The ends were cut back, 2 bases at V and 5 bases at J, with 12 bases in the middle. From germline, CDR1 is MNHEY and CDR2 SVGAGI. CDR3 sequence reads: CASSYVGGGTEAFF. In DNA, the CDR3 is TGTGCCAGCAGTTACGTGGGGGGAGGGACTGAAGCTTTCTTT.

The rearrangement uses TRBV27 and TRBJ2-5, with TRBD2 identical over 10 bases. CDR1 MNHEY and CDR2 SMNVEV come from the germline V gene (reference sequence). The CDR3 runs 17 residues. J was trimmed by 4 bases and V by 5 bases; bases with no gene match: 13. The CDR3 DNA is TGTGCCAGCAGTCCGATAAGCGGGAGGGCCGGGAGAGAGACCCAGTACTTC. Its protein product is CASSPISGRAGRETQYF.

Here the CDR3 DNA reads TGTGCCAGTAGTAACCAGCGGGAGATCAATGAGCAGTTCTTC. Amino acid sequence: CASSNQREINEQFF. This sequence joins TRBV19 and TRBJ2-1; TRBD2 matches at 8 bases. From germline, CDR1 is LNHDA and CDR2 SQIVND (reference sequence). J gave up 6 bases and V 4 bases, and 5 bases lay outside the gene matches. This CDR3 spans 14 amino acids.

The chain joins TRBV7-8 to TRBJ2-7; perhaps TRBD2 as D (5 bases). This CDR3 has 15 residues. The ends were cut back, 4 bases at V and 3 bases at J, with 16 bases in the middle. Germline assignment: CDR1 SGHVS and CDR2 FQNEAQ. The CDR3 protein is CASSSDRDPYYEQYF. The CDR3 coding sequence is TGTGCCAGCAGCTCAGATCGGGATCCTTACTACGAGCAGTACTTC.

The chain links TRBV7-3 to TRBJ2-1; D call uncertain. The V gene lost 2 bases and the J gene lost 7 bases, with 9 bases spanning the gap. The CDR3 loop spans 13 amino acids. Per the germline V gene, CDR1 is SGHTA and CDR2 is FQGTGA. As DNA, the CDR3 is TGTGCCAGCAGCTTATATATTGGGAATGAGCAGTTCTTC. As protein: CASSLYIGNEQFF.

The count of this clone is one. Written as DNA, the CDR3 is TGTGCCAGCAGCTTGGTGACTAGCGGACGCTACAATGAGCAGTTCTTC. It codes for CASSLVTSGRYNEQFF. V and J are TRBV5-4 and TRBJ2-1; 9 bases align to TRBD2. In germline, CDR1 is SGHNT, CDR2 YYREEE (reference sequence). Germline trimming cut 0 bases from V and 3 bases from J; bases unmatched to any gene: 4. The CDR3 is 16 residues long.

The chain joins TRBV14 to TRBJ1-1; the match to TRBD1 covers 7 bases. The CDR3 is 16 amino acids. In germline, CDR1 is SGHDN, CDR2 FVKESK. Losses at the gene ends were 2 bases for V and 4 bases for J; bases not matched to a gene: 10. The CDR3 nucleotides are TGTGCCAGCAGCCAACTCCCTCGACAGGGAGCCACTGAAGCTTTCTTT. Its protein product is CASSQLPRQGATEAFF.

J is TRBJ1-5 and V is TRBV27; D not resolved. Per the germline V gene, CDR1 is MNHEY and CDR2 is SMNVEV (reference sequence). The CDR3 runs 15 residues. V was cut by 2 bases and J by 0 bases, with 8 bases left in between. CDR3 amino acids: CASSLIGLSNQPQHF. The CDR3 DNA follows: TGTGCCAGCAGTTTAATTGGACTTAGCAATCAGCCCCAGCATTTT.

The CDR3 protein is CASSLSVDGKLFF. CDR3 nucleotide sequence: TGTGCCAGCAGTTTATCGGTTGATGGAAAACTGTTTTTT. The chain uses TRBV27 and TRBJ1-4; no clear D gene. CDR3 size: 13 residues. Germline CDR1 reads MNHEY; CDR2 reads SMNVEV (reference sequence). The V end lost 0 bases, the J end lost 10 bases, and 9 bases lay between the germline ends.

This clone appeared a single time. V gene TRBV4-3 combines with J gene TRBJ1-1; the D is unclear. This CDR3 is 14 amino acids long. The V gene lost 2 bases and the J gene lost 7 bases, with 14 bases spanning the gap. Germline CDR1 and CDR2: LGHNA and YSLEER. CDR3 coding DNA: TGCGCCAGCAGCCAACGTCGTTTGGGCAGTGAAGCTTTCTTT. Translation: CASSQRRLGSEAFF.

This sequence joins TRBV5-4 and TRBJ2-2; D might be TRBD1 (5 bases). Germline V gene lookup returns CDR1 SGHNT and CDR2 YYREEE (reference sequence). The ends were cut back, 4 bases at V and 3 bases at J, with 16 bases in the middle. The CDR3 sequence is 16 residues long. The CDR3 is CASSDTLQGYTGELFF. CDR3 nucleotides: TGTGCCAGCAGCGATACCCTCCAGGGTTACACCGGGGAGCTGTTTTTT.

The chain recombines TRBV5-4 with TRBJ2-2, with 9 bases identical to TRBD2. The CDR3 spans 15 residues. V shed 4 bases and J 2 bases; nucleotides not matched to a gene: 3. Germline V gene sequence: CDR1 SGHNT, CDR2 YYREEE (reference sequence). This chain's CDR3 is CASSAGGPNTGELFF. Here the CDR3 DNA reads TGTGCCAGCAGCGCGGGGGGGCCCAACACCGGGGAGCTGTTTTTT.